The clone carrying this TCR beta chain was found many times. The antigen remains undetermined. As processed by the authors: In papillary thyroid cancer, a distant-metastasis classifier was built using CDR3 differences across clinicopathological groups. Through MiXCR, TCRdb re-clonotyped the PCR reads. None of the V and J calls come from the authors' own analysis; TCRdb made them. Of around 20,000 clones listed, roughly 25% were seen once; the top ten hold roughly a tenth. This sample is part of a study of metastatic and nonmetastatic thyroid tumors. Across the study: Across peripheral blood and tumor or nodule tissue samples taken from malignant and benign thyroid patients, the repertoires were compared with one another. Overall study findings and caveats: Benign nodules were reported to have significantly lower TCR beta diversity than malignant thyroid tumors, in blood and tumor.

V trimming: 1 base; J trimming: 0 bases; junction bases outside the gene matches: 11. CDR3 length: 20 amino acids. The germline CDR1 and CDR2 sequences are SGHKS and YYEKEE (reference sequence). Thyroid surgery was performed in patients who had received no treatment beforehand. The chain recombines TRBV5-5 with TRBJ2-1; TRBD1 agrees at 12 bases. The receptor's source is a female donor with papillary thyroid cancer or a benign thyroid nodule (not recorded which). Some clones in this sample may be carry-over from other donors' samples. Sequenced: tumor tissue. CDR3 bases: TGTGCCAGCAGCTTGATTCTCCGGGACAGGGGGCCCAGCTCCTACAATGAGCAGTTCTTC. Protein sequence: CASSLILRDRGPSSYNEQFF.